The source of this T cell receptor (beta chain) is a study of beta chain features in type 1 diabetes. CDR3 size: 15 residues. The germline gives CDR1 SGHRS, CDR2 YFSETQ. With 6 bases clipped from V and 4 bases from J, the junction kept 8 bases outside the gene matches. cDNA synthesis used the whole RNA isolate, giving expressed TCRB sequences. Using immunoSEQ multiplex PCR, the repertoire was profiled, and TCRdb retains in-frame clones only, with some absent. In the table there are fewer than 70,000 clones, around 60% of which are singletons. Study observations and caveats: Among all four CD4+ subsets, Type 1 diabetes patients had TCRB CDR3s that were moderately but significantly shorter.

This clone has only a few counts. The antigen is not known. The V gene is TRBV5-1, the J gene TRBJ2-3; 10 bases line up with TRBD2. The sample was stem cell memory CD4+ T cells from blood. The sequence derives from a woman aged 25 to 45 with type 1 diabetes. The CDR3 spells CASNTGTSVSDTQYF. As DNA, the CDR3 is TGCGCCAGCAACACCGGGACTAGCGTATCAGATACGCAGTATTTT. Supplemented by reference TRBV5-1 and TRBJ2-3, the full variable domain reads KAGVTQTPRYLIKTRGQQVTLSCSPISGHRSVSWYQQTPGQGLQFLFEYFSETQRNKGNFPGRFSGRQFSNSRSEMNVSTLELGDSALYLCASNTGTSVSDTQYFGPGTRLTVL.